A selection of T cell receptor beta chains follows, all from one sample in a study of blood T cell repertoires in COVID-19. TCRdb's copy holds only in-frame clones and misses some; the assay was immunoSEQ multiplex PCR. Among 70,000 to 95,000 clones listed, about 90% were seen once. Sequencing input: peripheral blood. These receptor sequences come from a woman aged 65 to 85 with acute or convalescent COVID-19. Each CDR3 is given with its conserved first and last residue. The D gene is left open where the match is weak. Where a row states a size, it is once, few, many or the class of an expanded clone; other rows omit it.

clone size	V gene	D gene	J gene	CDR3 protein	CDR3 DNA
NA	TRBV13	TRBD1	TRBJ2-1	CASSLSRTGPNEQFF	TGTGCCAGCAGCTTATCCCGGACAGGGCCAAATGAGCAGTTCTTC
NA	TRBV9	TRBD1	TRBJ2-7	CASSVDTGTGDDEQYF	TGTGCCAGCAGCGTGGATACCGGGACAGGGGACGACGAGCAGTACTTC
NA	TRBV4-1	TRBD1	TRBJ1-1	CASSQGRTGEAFF	TGCGCCAGCAGCCAGGGGAGGACAGGGGAAGCTTTCTTT
once	TRBV5-1	NA	TRBJ2-3	CASSPSMGGGNTQYF	TGCGCCAGCAGCCCATCAATGGGGGGAGGTAATACGCAGTATTTT
NA	TRBV27	NA	TRBJ2-1	CASSLLGDNEQFF	TGTGCCAGCAGTTTACTGGGAGACAATGAGCAGTTCTTC
NA	TRBV19	TRBD1	TRBJ2-3	CASSDRGRSTDTQYF	TGTGCCAGTAGTGACAGGGGGCGAAGCACAGATACGCAGTATTTT
NA	TRBV11-2	NA	TRBJ1-5	CASSLDSGLGQPQHF	TGTGCCAGCAGCTTAGATTCAGGGTTGGGTCAGCCCCAGCATTTT
NA	TRBV14	NA	TRBJ2-1	CASSQVYGEQFF	TGTGCCAGCAGCCAAGTTTACGGGGAGCAGTTCTTC
NA	TRBV20-1	NA	TRBJ2-5	CSASVGGGGETQYF	TGCAGTGCTAGTGTAGGGGGGGGAGGGGAGACCCAGTACTTC
NA	TRBV27	TRBD1	TRBJ1-2	CASSAKPDRGAYGYTF	TGTGCCAGCAGCGCCAAACCCGACAGGGGTGCCTATGGCTACACCTTC
NA	TRBV15	TRBD2	TRBJ2-3	CATSIGTSGSLDTQYF	TGTGCCACCAGCATCGGGACTAGCGGGAGTCTCGATACGCAGTATTTT
NA	TRBV6-5	NA	TRBJ2-7	CASSYSRGYEQYF	TGTGCCAGCAGTTACTCCAGAGGCTACGAGCAGTACTTC
NA	TRBV6-1	NA	TRBJ1-2	CASSESQTTANYGYTF	TGTGCCAGCAGTGAATCACAGACTACAGCTAACTATGGCTACACCTTC
NA	TRBV19	NA	TRBJ1-1	CASSIDSQNTEAFF	TGTGCCAGTAGTATTGACAGCCAGAACACTGAAGCTTTCTTT
NA	TRBV6-5	NA	TRBJ2-1	CASSYSSAYNEQFF	TGTGCCAGCAGTTACTCGTCAGCCTACAATGAGCAGTTCTTC
NA	TRBV4-1	TRBD1	TRBJ1-2	CASSQAQGHGYTF	TGCGCCAGCAGCCAAGCACAGGGGCATGGCTACACCTTC
NA	TRBV30	TRBD1	TRBJ1-2	CAWGDGQGAGYTF	TGTGCCTGGGGCGACGGACAGGGGGCCGGCTACACCTTC
NA	TRBV19	NA	TRBJ2-7	CASSIGGFGTTLHGRGLGRGEQYF	TGTGCCAGTAGTATAGGGGGCTTTGGCACAACTCTACACGGAAGGGGACTTGGACGGGGCGAGCAGTACTTC
NA	TRBV27	NA	TRBJ1-4	CASSPTWGRTNEKLFF	TGTGCCAGCAGTCCCACATGGGGGCGCACTAATGAAAAACTGTTTTTT
NA	TRBV7-8	TRBD1	TRBJ1-3	CASSPDRDRNTIYF	TGTGCCAGCAGCCCGGACAGGGATAGAAACACCATATATTTT
NA	TRBV28	TRBD1	TRBJ2-6	CASRRQGFGANVLTF	TGTGCCAGTAGACGACAGGGGTTCGGGGCCAACGTCCTGACTTTC
NA	TRBV7-9	NA	TRBJ1-1	CASSFRSTGRNTEAFF	TGTGCCAGCAGCTTCCGTTCGACAGGTCGGAACACTGAAGCTTTCTTT
NA	TRBV5-1	TRBD2	TRBJ2-2	CARWKVRDREGTSGRSCPTGELFF	TGCGCCAGGTGGAAAGTCCGGGACAGGGAAGGGACTAGCGGGAGATCCTGTCCTACCGGGGAGCTGTTTTTT
NA	TRBV24-1	NA	TRBJ2-4	CATSDSGVAKNIQYF	TGTGCCACCAGTGATTCGGGGGTAGCCAAAAACATTCAGTACTTC
NA	TRBV11-2	NA	TRBJ1-1	CASSSGTKTRNTEAFF	TGTGCCAGCAGCTCCGGGACAAAGACAAGGAACACTGAAGCTTTCTTT
NA	TRBV15	TRBD1	TRBJ1-2	CATSRRTGVEDGYTF	TGTGCCACCAGCCGACGGACAGGGGTGGAAGATGGCTACACCTTC
once	TRBV9	NA	TRBJ1-2	CASSVVVSAEDYGYTF	TGTGCCAGCAGCGTAGTGGTATCCGCGGAGGACTATGGCTACACCTTC
NA	TRBV28	NA	TRBJ1-3	CASSESGERNTIYF	TGTGCCAGCAGTGAGTCAGGGGAACGAAACACCATATATTTT
NA	TRBV7-9	NA	TRBJ1-1	CASKNLGVEAFF	TGTGCCAGCAAAAACCTGGGCGTTGAAGCTTTCTTT
NA	TRBV6-1	NA	TRBJ1-5	CASSALSAAYSNQPQHF	TGTGCCAGCAGTGCGTTAAGCGCAGCGTATAGCAATCAGCCCCAGCATTTT
NA	TRBV6-6	NA	TRBJ2-7	CASSYSSSEDEQYF	TGTGCCAGCAGTTACTCATCCAGCGAGGACGAGCAGTACTTC
NA	TRBV15	NA	TRBJ2-1	CATSSELEYNEQFF	TGTGCCACCAGCAGCGAGCTTGAGTACAATGAGCAGTTCTTC
NA	TRBV7-9	NA	TRBJ1-1	CASSSQGRGTEAFF	TGTGCCAGCAGTTCGCAGGGAAGAGGCACTGAAGCTTTCTTT
NA	TRBV2	NA	TRBJ2-3	CASIIGGRGTDTQYF	TGTGCCAGCATTATTGGGGGGAGGGGGACAGATACGCAGTATTTT
NA	TRBV28	TRBD2	TRBJ2-7	CASSPPERGTYEQYF	TGTGCCAGCAGTCCACCTGAGCGGGGAACCTACGAGCAGTACTTC
NA	TRBV5-6	TRBD1	TRBJ1-1	CASSLARTGRLRAFF	TGTGCCAGCAGCTTGGCTCGGACAGGGCGGTTGCGAGCTTTCTTT
NA	TRBV28	NA	TRBJ1-2	CASSLDRDNYGYTF	TGTGCCAGCAGCTTAGATCGGGATAACTATGGCTACACCTTC
NA	TRBV27	TRBD2	TRBJ2-1	CASSFTSGSFYEQFF	TGTGCCAGCAGTTTTACTAGCGGGAGTTTCTATGAGCAGTTCTTC
NA	TRBV15	TRBD2	TRBJ2-1	CATSKSTSGGGNEQFF	TGTGCCACCAGCAAAAGTACTAGCGGGGGGGGAAATGAGCAGTTCTTC
NA	TRBV10-3	NA	TRBJ1-6	CAITGQLNSPLHF	TGTGCCATCACCGGACAACTAAATTCACCCCTCCACTTT
NA	TRBV2	TRBD2	TRBJ2-5	CASSAGTSGRFGETQYF	TGTGCCAGCAGTGCAGGGACTAGCGGGAGGTTTGGGGAGACCCAGTACTTC
once	TRBV14	NA	TRBJ2-1	CASSQRLTGLATYNEQFF	TGTGCCAGCAGCCAACGTCTCACCGGGCTAGCCACCTACAATGAGCAGTTCTTC